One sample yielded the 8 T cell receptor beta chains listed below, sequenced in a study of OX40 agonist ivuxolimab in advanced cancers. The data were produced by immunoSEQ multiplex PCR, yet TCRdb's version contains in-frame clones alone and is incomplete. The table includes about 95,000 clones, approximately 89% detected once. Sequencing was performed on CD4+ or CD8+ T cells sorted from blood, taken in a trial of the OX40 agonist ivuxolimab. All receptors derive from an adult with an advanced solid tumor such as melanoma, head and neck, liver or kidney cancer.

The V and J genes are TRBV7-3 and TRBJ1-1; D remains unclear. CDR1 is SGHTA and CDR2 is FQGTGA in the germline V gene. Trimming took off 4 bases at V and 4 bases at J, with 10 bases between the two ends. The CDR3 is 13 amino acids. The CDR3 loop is CASSSDPSTEAFF. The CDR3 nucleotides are TGTGCCAGCAGCTCTGACCCGAGCACTGAAGCTTTCTTT.

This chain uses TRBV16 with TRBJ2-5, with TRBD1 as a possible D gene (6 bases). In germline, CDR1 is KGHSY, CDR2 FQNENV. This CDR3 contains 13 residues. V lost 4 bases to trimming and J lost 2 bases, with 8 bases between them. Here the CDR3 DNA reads TGTGCCAGCAGCCTAAGGGGGCAAGAGACCCAGTACTTC. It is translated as CASSLRGQETQYF.

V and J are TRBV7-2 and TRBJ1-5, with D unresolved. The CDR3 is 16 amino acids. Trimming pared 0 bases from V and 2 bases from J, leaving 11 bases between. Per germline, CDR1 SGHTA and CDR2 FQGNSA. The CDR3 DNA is TGTGCCAGCAGCTTAGCGGGCCGGGTTGGCAATCAGCCCCAGCATTTT. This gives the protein CASSLAGRVGNQPQHF.

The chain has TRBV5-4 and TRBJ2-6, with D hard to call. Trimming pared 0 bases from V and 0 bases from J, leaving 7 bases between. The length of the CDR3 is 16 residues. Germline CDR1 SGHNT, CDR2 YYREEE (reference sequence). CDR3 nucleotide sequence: TGTGCCAGCAGCTTGGATCTGAGCTCTGGGGCCAACGTCCTGACTTTC. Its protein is CASSLDLSSGANVLTF.

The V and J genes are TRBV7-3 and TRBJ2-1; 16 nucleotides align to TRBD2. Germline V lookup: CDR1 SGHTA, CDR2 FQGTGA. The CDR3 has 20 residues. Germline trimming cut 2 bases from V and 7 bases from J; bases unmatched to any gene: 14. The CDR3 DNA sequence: TGTGCCAGCAGCTTAGCCCCGGGACTAGCGGGAGGGCCGGCGGGGAATGAGCAGTTCTTC. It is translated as CASSLAPGLAGGPAGNEQFF. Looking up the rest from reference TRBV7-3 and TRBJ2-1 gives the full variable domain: GAGVSQTPSNKVTEKGKYVELRCDPISGHTALYWYRQSLGQGPEFLIYFQGTGAADDSGLPNDRFFAVRPEGSVSTLKIQRTERGDSAVYLCASSLAPGLAGGPAGNEQFFGPGTRLTVL.

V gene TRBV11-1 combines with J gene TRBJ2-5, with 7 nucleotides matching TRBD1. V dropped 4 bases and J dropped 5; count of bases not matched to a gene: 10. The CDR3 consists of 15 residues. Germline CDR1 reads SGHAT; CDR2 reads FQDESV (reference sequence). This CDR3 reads CASSSQQGRWETQYF. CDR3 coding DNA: TGTGCCAGCAGCTCTCAACAGGGGCGCTGGGAGACCCAGTACTTC.

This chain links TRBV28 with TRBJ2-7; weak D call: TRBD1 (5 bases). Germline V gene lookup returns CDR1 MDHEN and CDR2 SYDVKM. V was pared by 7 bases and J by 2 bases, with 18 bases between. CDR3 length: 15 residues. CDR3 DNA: TGTGCCAGCACTAACGGAGCGACAGATACCTACGAGCAGTACTTC. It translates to CASTNGATDTYEQYF.

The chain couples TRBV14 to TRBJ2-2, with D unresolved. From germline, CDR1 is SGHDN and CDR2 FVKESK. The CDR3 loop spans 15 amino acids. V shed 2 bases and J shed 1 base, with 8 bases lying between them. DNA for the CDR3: TGTGCCAGCAGCCAACTTGGGGAGAACACCGGGGAGCTGTTTTTT. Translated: CASSQLGENTGELFF.